Listed below are T cell receptor beta chains from one sample, sequenced in a study of T cells in Graves' hyperthyroidism and ophthalmopathy. TCRdb fed the multiplex PCR reads into MiXCR, producing one record per CDR3 protein. The sample contains over 350,000 distinct CDR3 sequences, about 18% of which appear only once. The source material was blood. Source of these receptors: a man aged 18 to 29 with Graves' ophthalmopathy. CDR3s include the opening cysteine and the closing phenylalanine or tryptophan. Each record gives: CDR3 length, J gene, V gene, CDR3 protein.

14 TRBJ2-5 TRBV11-3 CASSFAAAQETQYF
14 TRBJ2-7 TRBV7-9 CASSSTGTIYEQYF
15 TRBJ1-6 TRBV6-1 CASRGSLSANSPLHF
15 TRBJ1-6 TRBV20-1 CSAKVGGTGYSPLHF
14 TRBJ1-1 TRBV30 CAWTGGVLGTEAFF
14 TRBJ1-5 TRBV20-1 CSARDRRGNQPQHF
13 TRBJ1-1 TRBV5-1 CASSRGTAVEAFF
16 TRBJ2-1 TRBV20-1 CSARDPQGARYNEQFF
15 TRBJ2-7 TRBV11-3 CASSPGGGLKYEQYF
15 TRBJ2-7 TRBV18 CASSPSYTGSYEQYF
14 TRBJ1-2 TRBV28 CASSLDGVNYGYTF
15 TRBJ2-3 TRBV18 CASSPRAESTDTQYF
15 TRBJ2-7 TRBV28 CASSPPGQGTDEQYF
14 TRBJ1-2 TRBV28 CASSQQGASYGYTF
14 TRBJ2-3 TRBV6-1 CASSPRDSTDTQYF
15 TRBJ1-6 TRBV13 CASSIYRGYNSPLHF
15 TRBJ1-5 TRBV16 CASSHRTGGHQPQHF